The following is a T cell receptor (beta chain) sequence with its context. Its antigen is still unknown. The V gene's germline CDR1 is MNHNS and CDR2 SASEGT. The V gene lost 4 bases and the J gene lost 2 bases, with 9 bases spanning the gap. The CDR3 length is 13 residues. This record belongs to a study of beta chain features in type 1 diabetes. Study summary: Patient and healthy donor groups were alike in age, gender and cell yields.

Findings and caveats of the study: VDJ junctions sequenced from type 1 diabetes patients showed fewer insertions and more deletions. Among all four CD4+ subsets, Type 1 diabetes patients had TCRB CDR3s that were moderately but significantly shorter.

TCRB transcripts that were expressed got sequenced, as all of the isolated RNA had been reverse transcribed. Libraries were prepared by immunoSEQ multiplex PCR; TCRdb keeps only in-frame clonotypes and omits some of them. The sample lists 250,000 to 350,000 clones, more than 13% seen once, with 0.017% in the top ten. Every donor had blood drawn once into heparin, around 100 mL on average. Stem cell-like memory, regulatory, central memory and naive CD4+ cells were sorted via CD45RO/CCR7/CD25/CD127/CD95/CD27. The TCR sequence derives from a man aged 30-40 years with type 1 diabetes. The sequenced material came from naive CD4+ T cells from blood. The gene calls are TRBV6-1 and TRBJ2-7; D unclear. The CDR3 protein is CASSAEWAYEQYF. The CDR3, as DNA: TGTGCCAGCAGTGCGGAGTGGGCCTACGAGCAGTACTTC.